One and the same sample provided the 24 T cell receptor beta chains below, sequenced in a study of T cell clonality in common variable immunodeficiency. TCRdb's copy holds only in-frame clones and misses some; the assay was immunoSEQ multiplex PCR. The profile covers some 54,000 clones, none occurring a single time. The source material was peripheral blood mononuclear cells. These receptors originate from a person aged 18-70 years in good health.

This clone was picked up many times. At one of its ends the junction is not consistent with the germline gene, which may arise from a read error. From the germline J gene comes the end of the CDR3, since the read stops 3 residues before it. The rearrangement uses TRBV13 and TRBJ1-2, with a weak D call TRBD1 (5 bases). The V gene's germline CDR1 is PRHDT and CDR2 FYEKMQ (reference sequence). The CDR3 is 19 amino acids. The sequenced part of the CDR3 DNA is TGTGCCAGCAGCGTAGGGAGGTCGGGCGGGGAAGGGGCTAACTATGGC. Its protein is CASSVGRSGGEGANYG. From start to end, the CDR3 is CASSVGRSGGEGANYGYTF.

This clone was seen ten or more times. The read is 3 residues too short to cover the CDR3 end, so that end is filled in from the germline J gene. The V gene is TRBV20-1, the J gene TRBJ2-5; TRBD1 agrees at 8 bases. This CDR3 contains 12 residues. Germline values: CDR1 DFQATT, CDR2 SNEGSKA (reference sequence). J was trimmed by 5 bases and V by 5 bases; bases with no gene match: 4. The DNA read from the CDR3 is TGCAGTGCTCAGACAGGGGTGGAGACC. Translating it yields CSAQTGVET. The full CDR3 reads CSAQTGVETQYF.

This clone showed up many times. Read coverage stops 3 residues before the CDR3 terminus; the germline J gene supplies the remainder. This sequence joins TRBV12-3 or TRBV12-4 and TRBJ2-5, with D perhaps TRBD2 (5 bases). The CDR3 length is 16 residues. V was clipped by 8 bases and J by 1 base, with 20 bases between them. The covered CDR3 bases are TGTGCCAGCCGCCCCCGTCGAGCGGTACCCCAAGAGACC. Amino acid sequence: CASRPRRAVPQET. The whole CDR3 sequence reads CASRPRRAVPQETQYF.

This clone was picked up many times. The read is 3 residues too short to cover the CDR3 end, so that end is filled in from the germline J gene. The gene calls are TRBV30 and TRBJ2-6; 9 bases align to TRBD1. The CDR3 totals 17 residues. V lost 4 bases, J lost 4 bases, and 11 bases stayed unmatched. Germline CDR1 is GTSNPN and CDR2 is SVGIG (reference sequence). CDR3 sequence: CAWTRDRVSGGANVLTF. The sequenced part of the CDR3 DNA is TGTGCCTGGACCCGGGACAGGGTGAGCGGAGGGGCCAACGTC. Full variable domain (outside the CDR3, taken from reference TRBV30 and TRBJ2-6): SQTIHQWPATLVQPVGSPLSLECTVEGTSNPNLYWYRQAAGRGLQLLFYSVGIGQISSEVPQNLSASRPQDRQFILSSKKLLLSDSGFYLCAWTRDRVSGGANVLTFGAGSRLTVL.

Judged by abundance, this clone is medium-sized. The read terminates 3 residues before the CDR3 end, so the remaining end is supplied by the germline J gene. The V call is TRBV6-1, the J call TRBJ2-2; 9 bases match TRBD1. The CDR3 consists of 15 residues. J lost 3 bases, V lost 1 base, and 0 bases had no gene match. The V gene's germline CDR1 is MNHNS and CDR2 SASEGT. The CDR3 bases that were read are TGTGCCAGCAGTGAAGGGGACAGGGACACCGGGGAG. This encodes CASSEGDRDTGE. In full, the CDR3 is CASSEGDRDTGELFF.

Ten or more counts support this clone. The read ends 3 residues early relative to the CDR3; the germline J gene fills the gap. V and J are TRBV30 and TRBJ1-1; possible D gene TRBD1, 6 bases. Germline-derived CDR1 and CDR2 are GTSNPN and SVGIG (reference sequence). The CDR3 spans 14 residues. This CDR3 reads CAWSDINRAPEAFF. The DNA read from the CDR3 is TGTGCCTGGAGTGATATTAACAGGGCCCCAGAA.

At least ten counts were recorded for this clone. With the read ending 3 residues before the CDR3 end, the germline J gene is used to fill in that end. The chain uses TRBV30 and TRBJ1-6, with TRBD1 matching 9 bases. Germline CDR1 GTSNPN, CDR2 SVGIG (reference sequence). Unmatched junction bases numbered 7, after V lost 2 bases and J lost 8 bases. CDR3 length: 15 amino acids. Here the CDR3 reads CAWSLLTGGDSPLHF. CDR3 DNA (partial): TGTGCCTGGAGTCTTTTAACAGGGGGCGATTCACCC.

This clone was seen many times. The read terminates 3 residues before the CDR3 end, so the remaining end is supplied by the germline J gene. The chain joins TRBV11-2 to TRBJ1-1, with 8 bases lining up with TRBD1. The V gene's germline CDR1 is SGHAT and CDR2 FQNNGV. The CDR3 covers 13 residues. The CDR3 bases that were read are TGTGCCAGCAGCCCTCGGACAGGGACCGAA. Its protein product is CASSPRTGTE. The whole CDR3 sequence is CASSPRTGTEAFF.

Only a few counts were recorded for this clone. The read halts 3 residues ahead of the CDR3 end, with the missing end drawn from the germline J gene. The rearrangement uses TRBV6-2 or TRBV6-3 and TRBJ2-7; a weak D match, TRBD2 (5 bases). This CDR3 has 15 amino acids. Germline CDR1 reads MNHEY; CDR2 reads SVGEGT. Trimming removed 6 bases from V and 6 bases from J, with 21 bases in between. The CDR3 sequence: CASSRGPDHASEQYF. The part of the CDR3 DNA that was read is TGTGCCAGCAGCCGGGGTCCGGACCATGCGAGCGAG.

Of note for this clone: The read falls 3 residues short of the CDR3 end, and the missing part is taken from the germline J gene. J is TRBJ1-4 and V is TRBV5-8; TRBD1 is a possible D gene (6 bases). This CDR3 spans 14 amino acids. Germline values: CDR1 SGHTS, CDR2 YDEGEE. Between the trimmed V and J ends, which lost 5 bases and 4 bases, there was a span of 12 bases. The sequenced CDR3 bases are TGTGCCAGCAGATTCGGGACATTTAATGAAAAA. Residues: CASRFGTFNEK. The whole CDR3 protein is CASRFGTFNEKLFF.

This clone was observed many times. The read terminates 3 residues before the CDR3 end, so the remaining end is supplied by the germline J gene. The V and J genes are TRBV14 and TRBJ1-2; D unclear. Trimming took off 0 bases at V and 7 bases at J, with 9 bases between the two ends. Germline V gene data show CDR1 as SGHDN and CDR2 as FVKESK. The CDR3 is 13 residues long. CDR3: CASSQDQVRGYTF. Incomplete CDR3 DNA: TGTGCCAGCAGCCAAGATCAGGTCCGTGGC.

On this clone: The read terminates 3 residues ahead of where the CDR3 ends, so the germline J gene completes it. The chain joins TRBV6-2 or TRBV6-3 to TRBJ1-5; 9 bases are a match to TRBD1. Germline CDR1 is MNHEY and CDR2 is SVGEGT. V was clipped by 4 bases and J by 0 bases; unmatched bases: 1. This CDR3 has 15 residues. CDR3 sequence reads: CASSLGQGSNQPQHF. The CDR3 bases that were read are TGTGCCAGCAGTTTGGGACAGGGTAGCAATCAGCCC.

Comment on this clone: The CDR3 end lies 3 residues beyond the end of the read and is filled in from the germline J gene. The rearrangement joins TRBV18 to TRBJ2-2; TRBD2 agrees at 8 bases. The CDR3 loop spans 13 amino acids. Germline-derived CDR1 and CDR2 are KGHSH and LQKENI. CDR3 bases read: TGTGCCAGCTCCCGGGGGGGGGATTCACCG. Protein: CASSRGGDSP. The complete CDR3 protein is CASSRGGDSPLFF.

This clone was recorded many times. The read halts 3 residues ahead of the CDR3 end, with the missing end drawn from the germline J gene. The V and J genes are TRBV10-3 and TRBJ2-3; the match to TRBD2 covers 8 bases. The junction had 9 bases not matched to a gene; V was cut back by 4 bases and J by 6 bases. From germline, CDR1 is ENHRY and CDR2 SYGVKD. CDR3 length: 15 residues. CDR3 sequence: CAISGGAGDLDTQYF. CDR3 DNA (partial): TGTGCCATCAGTGGTGGAGCGGGAGATCTGGATACG.

This clone was picked up many times. Coverage ceases 3 residues before the CDR3 finishes, and the germline J gene fills in the end. The chain recombines TRBV28 with TRBJ1-5; 7 positions agree with TRBD1. The V and J ends lost 6 bases and 5 bases, in that order; junction bases with no gene match: 10. The CDR3 sequence is 15 residues long. Germline CDR1 reads MDHEN; CDR2 reads SYDVKM. The sequenced part of the CDR3 DNA is TGTGCCAGCAGGTCGACAGGGTTGGGTGATCAGCCC. Translating it yields CASRSTGLGDQP. The full CDR3 reads CASRSTGLGDQPQHF. Filled out from reference TRBV28 and TRBJ1-5, the complete variable domain reads DVKVTQSSRYLVKRTGEKVFLECVQDMDHENMFWYRQDPGLGLRLIYFSYDVKMKEKGDIPEGYSVSREKKERFSLILESASTNQTSMYLCASRSTGLGDQPQHFGDGTRLSIL.

There are many counts of this clone. The read falls 3 residues short of the CDR3 end, and the missing part is taken from the germline J gene. The chain uses TRBV5-4 and TRBJ2-2, with 8 nucleotides matching TRBD2. The CDR3 covers 16 residues. V shed 0 bases and J 6 bases; nucleotides not matched to a gene: 7. CDR1 and CDR2 (germline): SGHNT, YYREEE (reference sequence). CDR3 DNA (partial): TGTGCCAGCAGCTTGGTGGGCGGGGGGACGGCCGGGGAG. This translates into CASSLVGGGTAGE. The CDR3 in its entirety is CASSLVGGGTAGELFF.

This clone has just a few counts. Read sequence stops 3 residues before the CDR3 end, and the germline J gene provides the missing end. The rearrangement joins TRBV7-9 to TRBJ1-1; D might be TRBD1 (6 bases). The CDR3 consists of 15 residues. V was trimmed by 6 bases and J by 6 bases, leaving 20 bases between them. From germline, CDR1 is SEHNR and CDR2 FQNEAQ (reference sequence). The sequenced CDR3 bases are TGTGCCAGCAGAAGATGGACAGACGGGGCCGCTGAA. This encodes CASRRWTDGAAE. The full-length CDR3 reads as CASRRWTDGAAEAFF.

This clone was picked up many times. From the germline J gene comes the end of the CDR3, since the read stops 3 residues before it. This sample also contains other DNA sequences that code for the same CDR3. This chain connects TRBV18 to TRBJ1-3; D is unresolved. V lost 3 bases, J lost 0 bases, and 9 bases lay in between. Germline assignment: CDR1 KGHSH and CDR2 LQKENI. The CDR3 sequence is 15 residues long. The CDR3 DNA, read in part, is TGTGCCAGCTCACCCCAGGAAAACTCTGGAAACACC. As protein: CASSPQENSGNT. The full CDR3 is CASSPQENSGNTIYF.

This clone was detected many times. The read halts 3 residues ahead of the CDR3 end, with the missing end drawn from the germline J gene. The V and J genes are TRBV5-1 and TRBJ2-2; 8 bases match TRBD1. J was trimmed by 1 base and V by 3 bases; bases with no gene match: 5. Germline V gene data show CDR1 as SGHRS and CDR2 as YFSETQ. CDR3 length equals 16 residues. The CDR3 spells CASSSQGAGNTGELFF. Incomplete CDR3 DNA: TGCGCCAGCAGCTCCCAGGGGGCGGGGAACACCGGGGAG.

This clone appeared many times. The observed sequence ends 3 residues before the CDR3 terminus, with the missing tail filled in from the germline J gene. The J gene is TRBJ2-1, the V gene TRBV20-1, with TRBD2 matching over 8 bases. Losses at the gene ends were 3 bases for V and 5 bases for J; bases not matched to a gene: 6. Germline V gene lookup returns CDR1 DFQATT and CDR2 SNEGSKA (reference sequence). CDR3 length: 14 residues. Partial CDR3 DNA: TGCAGTGCTAGTAGCGGGACCAACCACAATGAG. This sequence encodes CSASSGTNHNE. The entire CDR3 sequence reads CSASSGTNHNEQFF.

This clone was observed many times. The DNA ends 3 residues before the CDR3 does, and the rest of the CDR3 is filled in from the germline J gene. This rearrangement joins TRBV10-1 to TRBJ2-7, with a possible D match to TRBD1 (6 bases). Trimming pared 1 base from V and 5 bases from J, leaving 21 bases between. The CDR3 has 17 amino acids. The germline V gene has CDR1 WNHNN and CDR2 SYGVQD (reference sequence). This CDR3 reads CASSEWELTLGGHEQYF. The CDR3 bases that were read are TGCGCCAGCAGTGAGTGGGAACTAACCCTAGGGGGTCACGAG.

Note on this clone: The CDR3 extends 3 residues past the end of the read, so its final part is completed from the germline J gene. This sequence joins TRBV18 and TRBJ2-1; D tentatively fits TRBD1 or TRBD2 (5 bases each). Germline loops: CDR1 KGHSH, CDR2 LQKENI. Trimming shortened V by 6 bases and J by 0 bases, and 15 bases separated the two germline ends. The CDR3 has 16 residues. This CDR3 reads CASSSSAGSSYNEQFF. The DNA read from the CDR3 is TGTGCCAGCTCCTCCAGCGCAGGGAGCTCCTACAATGAG. Full variable domain (outside the CDR3, taken from reference TRBV18 and TRBJ2-1): NAGVMQNPRHLVRRRGQEARLRCSPMKGHSHVYWYRQLPEEGLKFMVYLQKENIIDESGMPKERFSAEFPKEGPSILRIQQVVRGDSAAYFCASSSSAGSSYNEQFFGPGTRLTVL.

Many counts were recorded for this clone. The read terminates 3 residues before the CDR3 end, so the remaining end is supplied by the germline J gene. The chain recombines TRBV2 with TRBJ2-4; D ambiguous. Germline CDR1 SNHLY, CDR2 FYNNEI. The V gene lost 2 bases and the J gene lost 0 bases, with 14 bases spanning the gap. This CDR3 spans 17 amino acids. Here the CDR3 reads CASSENRQVVAKNIQYF. The CDR3 bases that were read are TGTGCCAGCAGTGAAAATCGGCAGGTCGTAGCCAAAAACATT.

In this sample, this clone turned up many times. The read finishes 3 residues shy of the CDR3 end, and the germline J gene is used to complete it. The chain recombines TRBV7-9 with TRBJ1-5; D remains unclear. The germline V and J ends were trimmed by 5 bases and 5 bases, with 13 bases remaining between them. The CDR3 loop spans 14 amino acids. Germline V gene data show CDR1 as SEHNR and CDR2 as FQNEAQ (reference sequence). CDR3 DNA, as far as it was read: TGTGCCAGCAGCAAGACCGAAGGGTATCAGCCC. This gives the protein CASSKTEGYQP. The full CDR3 reads CASSKTEGYQPQHF.